This passage covers 21 T cell receptor beta chains from one sample sequenced in a study of blood T cell repertoires in COVID-19. Measured with immunoSEQ multiplex PCR; TCRdb has only the in-frame clones, and not every one. The data hold about 190,000 clones, with about four fifths observed a single time. The source material was PBMCs or T cells enriched from blood (not recorded which). The receptors derive from a woman in her twenties or thirties who had recovered from COVID-19.

This clone came up a few times. This chain links TRBV28 with TRBJ2-1; tentative D call: TRBD2 (6 bases). Per germline, CDR1 MDHEN and CDR2 SYDVKM. The V end lost 5 bases, the J end lost 8 bases, and 19 bases lay between the germline ends. The CDR3 sequence is 15 residues long. The chain's CDR3 is CASSPQRVSRDEQFF. CDR3 DNA: TGTGCCAGCAGTCCCCAGCGGGTAAGCAGGGATGAGCAGTTCTTC.

The rearrangement links TRBV28 to TRBJ1-1; D gene ambiguous. From germline, CDR1 is MDHEN and CDR2 SYDVKM. V lost 3 bases, J lost 4 bases, and 15 bases lay in between. The CDR3 spans 15 residues. CDR3 bases: TGTGCCAGCAGTTTGGGATTATTGGCGGGCACTGAAGCTTTCTTT. This codes for CASSLGLLAGTEAFF.

The chain carries TRBV6-1 and TRBJ1-5; possibly TRBD1 for D (5 bases). Between the trimmed V and J ends, which lost 3 bases and 2 bases, there was a span of 5 bases. Germline V gives CDR1 MNHNS, CDR2 SASEGT. This CDR3 is built from 13 residues. CDR3 nucleotide sequence: TGTGCCAGCAGTGACAGGGGCAATCAGCCCCAGCATTTT. Protein sequence: CASSDRGNQPQHF.

This sequence joins TRBV4-1 and TRBJ1-2, with 12 bases lining up with TRBD1. The CDR3 sequence is 17 residues long. The V gene's germline CDR1 is MGHRA and CDR2 YSYEKL. Trimming cost V 4 bases and J 6 bases; bases outside gene matches: 12. The CDR3 loop is CASSLPSGTGGYDGYTF. The CDR3 nucleotides read TGCGCCAGCAGCCTCCCTTCCGGGACAGGGGGCTATGATGGCTACACCTTC.

The chain links TRBV6-5 to TRBJ2-7, with 7 bases identical to TRBD2. The junction had 9 bases not matched to a gene; V was cut back by 6 bases and J by 4 bases. CDR1 and CDR2 from the germline V gene are MNHEY and SVGAGI. The CDR3 is 14 residues long. The CDR3 coding sequence is TGTGCCAGCAGCCCAACGGGACTATCTTACGAGCAGTACGTC. Translating it yields CASSPTGLSYEQYV.

V gene TRBV2 combines with J gene TRBJ2-3; 14 positions agree with TRBD2. In germline, CDR1 is SNHLY, CDR2 FYNNEI. This CDR3 comprises 17 residues. Trimming at V came to 4 bases and at J to 2 bases, leaving 5 bases not matched to a gene. As DNA, the CDR3 is TGTGCCAGCAGTGCTTTGGGACTAGCGGGGGACACAGATACGCAGTATTTT. Encoded protein: CASSALGLAGDTDTQYF.

V is TRBV29-1 and J is TRBJ1-1; no clear D gene. CDR1 SQVTM and CDR2 ANQGSEA come from the germline V gene. Trimming shortened V by 3 bases and J by 4 bases, and 18 bases separated the two germline ends. This CDR3 comprises 15 residues. The CDR3 DNA reads TGCAGCGTTGACCCGGGGAGCCCGAGCCCCACTGAAGCTTTCTTT. This sequence encodes CSVDPGSPSPTEAFF.

This chain uses TRBV2 with TRBJ2-1; tentatively, D is TRBD2 (5 bases). The CDR3 is 14 residues long. The V gene's germline CDR1 is SNHLY and CDR2 FYNNEI. With 6 bases removed from V and 6 bases from J, the gap between germline ends came to 15 bases. For the CDR3, the DNA is TGTGCCAGCAGGGCGGAGGCCCTCTTCAATGAGCAGTTCTTC. Translating gives CASRAEALFNEQFF.

This rearrangement joins TRBV28 to TRBJ1-2; TRBD1 aligns across 8 bases. Per germline, CDR1 MDHEN and CDR2 SYDVKM. The CDR3 sequence is 13 residues long. The J segment lost 4 bases and the V segment lost 9 bases, leaving 7 bases of the junction unmatched. Here the CDR3 reads CASNPGGGYGYTF. CDR3 DNA: TGTGCCAGTAATCCAGGGGGCGGCTATGGCTACACCTTC.

The genes are TRBV2 and TRBJ2-1, with a weak D call TRBD2 (7 bases). Per the germline V gene, CDR1 is SNHLY and CDR2 is FYNNEI. Trimming left V 7 bases short and J 3 bases short, with 25 bases between. This CDR3 has 18 amino acids. Here the CDR3 reads CASKTPTGRGGVYNEQFF. The CDR3 DNA reads as TGTGCCAGCAAAACGCCCACGGGTCGAGGGGGGGTCTACAATGAGCAGTTCTTC.

The chain has TRBV19 and TRBJ2-7; the match to TRBD2 covers 9 bases. Germline-derived CDR1 and CDR2 are LNHDA and SQIVND (reference sequence). The junction had 8 bases not matched to a gene; V was cut back by 6 bases and J by 2 bases. This CDR3 is built from 15 residues. CDR3 residues: CASSLLAGRPYEQYF. CDR3 bases: TGTGCCAGTAGCCTCCTAGCGGGAAGACCCTACGAGCAGTACTTC.

This clone occurred once. J is TRBJ2-7 and V is TRBV28; the D gene is possibly TRBD2 (5 bases). Deletions cut 4 bases from V and 2 bases from J, with 15 bases between. Germline V gene data show CDR1 as MDHEN and CDR2 as SYDVKM. The length of the CDR3 is 15 residues. The CDR3 sequence is CASSSPRTPPYEQYV. The CDR3 DNA reads TGTGCCAGCAGTTCCCCAAGGACTCCTCCCTACGAGCAGTACGTC.

This chain joins TRBV24-1 and TRBJ2-3, with 9 positions matching TRBD1. The V segment lost 2 bases and the J segment 4 bases; nucleotides outside the gene matches: 12. This CDR3 is 18 amino acids long. Per germline, CDR1 KGHDR and CDR2 SFDVKD. In DNA, the CDR3 is TGTGCCACCAGTGATTGGATCACAGGGGGCATCGATGCAGATACGCAGTATTTT. Amino acid sequence: CATSDWITGGIDADTQYF.

The genes are TRBV28 and TRBJ2-7, with 8 positions matching TRBD2. The CDR3 spans 13 residues. Germline CDR1 and CDR2: MDHEN and SYDVKM. V was pared by 10 bases and J by 4 bases, with 9 bases of the junction left unmatched. For the CDR3, the DNA is TGTGCCATAACGGGGGGGAATATTTACGAGCAGTACTTC. Translating it yields CAITGGNIYEQYF.

The chain links TRBV3-1 (or the pseudogene TRBV3-2) to TRBJ1-6, with D maybe TRBD1 (6 bases). The CDR3 is 15 residues long. The germline gives CDR1 LGHDT, CDR2 YNNKEL (reference sequence). V was pared by 0 bases and J by 9 bases, with 12 bases between. CDR3 amino acids: CASSQEAGAGSPLHF. CDR3 coding DNA: TGTGCCAGCAGCCAAGAAGCAGGGGCGGGTTCACCCCTCCACTTT.

The chain links TRBV30 to TRBJ2-7; 11 bases are shared with TRBD2. The CDR3 consists of 13 residues. Germline CDR1 reads GTSNPN; CDR2 reads SVGIG (reference sequence). With V trimmed by 3 bases and J by 6 bases, 4 bases remained unmatched. The CDR3 here is CAWRRLAGSEQYF. Here the CDR3 DNA reads TGTGCCTGGAGAAGACTAGCGGGAAGCGAGCAGTACTTC.

On this clone: Other DNA sequences in the sample encode the same CDR3. The J gene is TRBJ1-4, the V gene TRBV7-8; 12 positions match TRBD1. The CDR3 loop spans 15 amino acids. Germline assignment: CDR1 SGHVS and CDR2 FQNEAQ. J lost 8 bases, V lost 0 bases, and 1 base had no gene match. CDR3 residues: CASSLAGTGGEKLFF. In DNA form, the CDR3 reads TGTGCCAGCAGCTTAGCCGGGACAGGGGGCGAAAAACTGTTTTTT. Variable domain in full (rest from reference TRBV7-8 and TRBJ1-4): GAGVSQSPRYKVAKRGQDVALRCDPISGHVSLFWYQQALGQGPEFLTYFQNEAQLDKSGLPSDRFFAERPEGSVSTLKIQRTQQEDSAVYLCASSLAGTGGEKLFFGSGTQLSVL.

V gene TRBV29-1 combines with J gene TRBJ1-1; D not certain. Trimming shortened V by 5 bases and J by 3 bases, and 7 bases separated the two germline ends. The CDR3 sequence is 11 residues long. Germline V gene lookup returns CDR1 SQVTM and CDR2 ANQGSEA. The CDR3 coding sequence is TGCAGCGTTAGGCGGGACACTGAAGCTTTCTTT. This gives the protein CSVRRDTEAFF.

V and J are TRBV5-5 and TRBJ1-5, with a tentative D call TRBD1 (6 bases). Germline assignment: CDR1 SGHKS and CDR2 YYEKEE (reference sequence). Trimming removed 3 bases from V and 0 bases from J, with 10 bases in between. This CDR3 is 15 amino acids long. The CDR3 DNA reads TGTGCCAGCAGCTCGCAGGGGAATAGCAATCAGCCCCAGCATTTT. Its protein product is CASSSQGNSNQPQHF.

The rearrangement links TRBV7-2 to TRBJ2-7, with 7 bases lining up with TRBD1. Unmatched junction bases numbered 3, after V lost 4 bases and J lost 3 bases. Germline V gene lookup returns CDR1 SGHTA and CDR2 FQGNSA. The CDR3 is 13 amino acids. The CDR3 reads CASSSGGVYEQYV. DNA of the CDR3: TGTGCCAGCAGCTCAGGGGGAGTCTACGAGCAGTACGTC.

The rearrangement links TRBV5-8 to TRBJ1-5, with D possibly TRBD1 on 5 matching bases. Trimming cost V 4 bases and J 1 base, with 15 bases left between them. There are 16 residues in the CDR3. Germline loops: CDR1 SGHTS, CDR2 YDEGEE. CDR3 coding DNA: TGTGCCAGCAGCGATCGCCTTAGACAGAGCAATCAGCCCCAGCATTTT. This codes for CASSDRLRQSNQPQHF.